This is a list of T cell receptor beta chains from one sample in a study of response to subunit inactivated influenza vaccine. TCRdb re-called the RT-PCR reads with MiXCR, one entry per CDR3 protein. The sample has hundreds of thousands of distinct CDR3 sequences; approximately 24% are singletons. The material was CD4+ T cells sorted from PBMCs, obtained roughly 5 days after vaccination. The receptors were gathered from a man aged 45-65 years who received an inactivated influenza vaccine. Each CDR3 is given with its conserved first and last residue. The D gene is left open where the match is weak. Where a row states a size, it is once, few, many or the class of an expanded clone; other rows omit it.

D: TRBD2
size: NA
J: TRBJ2-1
V: TRBV7-6
DNA: TGTGCCAGCAGCTTAGTAGTCTCGGGAGGGGGGCAGTTCTTC
CDR3: CASSLVVSGGGQFF

D: TRBD2
size: few
J: TRBJ2-1
V: TRBV11-2
DNA: TGTGCCAGCAGCTTAGATGAGAGCAGCGGGAGTTACAATGAGCAGTTCTTC
CDR3: CASSLDESSGSYNEQFF

D: NA
size: NA
J: TRBJ2-7
V: TRBV7-2
DNA: TGTGCCAGCAGCTTAGAACCTCCGGGGAGCTACGAGCAGTACTTC
CDR3: CASSLEPPGSYEQYF

D: NA
size: few
J: TRBJ2-7
V: TRBV5-8
DNA: TGTGCCAGCAGGCCACCGTGGGGACGCGAGCAGTACTTC
CDR3: CASRPPWGREQYF

D: NA
size: few
J: TRBJ2-3
V: TRBV7-9
DNA: TGTGCCAGCAGCTTAGGAATCGCGGCCCCTAGCACAGATACGCAGTATTTT
CDR3: CASSLGIAAPSTDTQYF

D: NA
size: NA
J: TRBJ2-3
V: TRBV20-1
DNA: TGCAGTGCTAGGCTGAGGGAGGCAGATACGCAGTATTTT
CDR3: CSARLREADTQYF

D: TRBD1
size: NA
J: TRBJ2-2
V: TRBV29-1
DNA: TGCAGCGCTTACAGGGGATCGAACACCGGGGAGCTGTTTTTT
CDR3: CSAYRGSNTGELFF

D: TRBD2
size: NA
J: TRBJ2-1
V: TRBV20-1
DNA: TGCAGTGCTAAGCGTAGAAGCGGGGGGGCCGGTGAGCAGTTCTTC
CDR3: CSAKRRSGGAGEQFF

D: NA
size: many
J: TRBJ2-5
V: TRBV11-2
DNA: TGTGCCAGCAGCTTAGGGCAAGTTAGAGAGACCCAGTACTTC
CDR3: CASSLGQVRETQYF

D: NA
size: few
J: TRBJ2-5
V: TRBV29-1
DNA: TGCAGCGTTGGAGGGGGGCAGAAAGAGACCCAGTACTTC
CDR3: CSVGGGQKETQYF

D: NA
size: NA
J: TRBJ1-1
V: TRBV15
DNA: TGTGCCACCAGCGAGTTCCCCGCGAGCACTGAAGCTTTCTTT
CDR3: CATSEFPASTEAFF

D: NA
size: few
J: TRBJ2-1
V: TRBV20-1
DNA: TGCAGTGCTAGAGTTACAGGGAGCTCCTACAATGAGCAGTTCTTC
CDR3: CSARVTGSSYNEQFF

D: TRBD1
size: NA
J: TRBJ2-3
V: TRBV29-1
DNA: TGCAGCGTTCGGGCAGGGGGTAACACAGATACGCAGTATTTT
CDR3: CSVRAGGNTDTQYF

D: NA
size: few
J: TRBJ1-1
V: TRBV3-1
DNA: TGTGCCAGCAGCCAATCGGGGACGATGACTGAAGCTTTCTTT
CDR3: CASSQSGTMTEAFF

D: NA
size: NA
J: TRBJ2-7
V: TRBV7-2
DNA: TGTGCCAGCAGCTTACGGAGTTCCTCCTACGAGCAGTACTTC
CDR3: CASSLRSSSYEQYF

D: NA
size: NA
J: TRBJ1-1
V: TRBV5-1
DNA: TGCGCCAGCATCTTGAGTCGGGTGAACACTGAAGCTTTCTTT
CDR3: CASILSRVNTEAFF

D: TRBD1
size: many
J: TRBJ2-7
V: TRBV5-6
DNA: TGTGCCAGCGCTACGGGACAGCTTACCTCCTACGAGCAGTACTTC
CDR3: CASATGQLTSYEQYF

D: TRBD2
size: NA
J: TRBJ2-7
V: TRBV20-1
DNA: TGCAGTGCCAAGACTAGCGGGAGTCCCATATCCTACGAGCAGTACTTC
CDR3: CSAKTSGSPISYEQYF

D: NA
size: few
J: TRBJ2-7
V: TRBV5-1
DNA: TGCGCCAGCACCGTAGACACAGGGTCCTACGAGCAGTACTTC
CDR3: CASTVDTGSYEQYF

D: NA
size: few
J: TRBJ1-1
V: TRBV5-6
DNA: TGTGCCAGCAGCTTAGCCCCGACACAAATGAACACTGAAGCTTTCTTT
CDR3: CASSLAPTQMNTEAFF

D: TRBD2
size: NA
J: TRBJ2-1
V: TRBV12-3/TRBV12-4
DNA: TGTGCCAGCTGCCTCGCGGGAGGCAATGAGCAGTTCTTC
CDR3: CASCLAGGNEQFF

D: NA
size: few
J: TRBJ1-2
V: TRBV27
DNA: TGTGCCAGCAGTTCCTTAACAGGGAGAGTAGGCTACACCTTC
CDR3: CASSSLTGRVGYTF

D: NA
size: few
J: TRBJ2-3
V: TRBV28
DNA: TGTGCCAGCAGCCTAATTAGCGCAGATACGCAGTATTTT
CDR3: CASSLISADTQYF

D: NA
size: NA
J: TRBJ2-3
V: TRBV5-1
DNA: TGCGCCAGCAGCTTGGGATCGCGAACTAGCACAGATACGCAGTATTTT
CDR3: CASSLGSRTSTDTQYF

D: NA
size: few
J: TRBJ1-1
V: TRBV6-5
DNA: TGTGCCAGCAGTTACGTCTCGGCGAACACTGAAGCTTTCTTT
CDR3: CASSYVSANTEAFF

D: TRBD2
size: NA
J: TRBJ2-7
V: TRBV10-3
DNA: TGTGCCATGAGTGGGTGGGGTAGCGGGACTTCCGAGCAGTACTTC
CDR3: CAMSGWGSGTSEQYF

D: NA
size: NA
J: TRBJ1-1
V: TRBV29-1
DNA: TGCAGCGTGAAACAAATGAACACTGAAGCTTTCTTT
CDR3: CSVKQMNTEAFF

D: NA
size: few
J: TRBJ1-6
V: TRBV12-3/TRBV12-4
DNA: TGTGCCAGCAGTTTAGTTGGCCCGAGCTCCTATAATTCACCCCTCCACTTT
CDR3: CASSLVGPSSYNSPLHF

D: NA
size: many
J: TRBJ2-7
V: TRBV9
DNA: TGTGCCAGCTCATTGGGGCCCAAGAGCAACGAGCAGTACTTC
CDR3: CASSLGPKSNEQYF

D: TRBD2
size: few
J: TRBJ2-7
V: TRBV28
DNA: TGTGCCAGCAGTTTGAGCGGGGTTCTTTACGAGCAGTACTTC
CDR3: CASSLSGVLYEQYF

D: TRBD2
size: few
J: TRBJ2-3
V: TRBV20-1
DNA: TGCAGTGCTACCCAGGGGACTAGCGGGGTTGGAGATACGCAGTATTTT
CDR3: CSATQGTSGVGDTQYF

D: NA
size: few
J: TRBJ1-2
V: TRBV7-2
DNA: TGTGCCAGCAGCTCCAACCCGACAGCTAACTATGGCTACACCTTC
CDR3: CASSSNPTANYGYTF

D: TRBD2
size: many
J: TRBJ2-1
V: TRBV12-3/TRBV12-4
DNA: TGTGCCAGCAACCGGGGGGGCAGCTCCTACAATGAGCAGTTCTTC
CDR3: CASNRGGSSYNEQFF

D: NA
size: few
J: TRBJ2-1
V: TRBV7-2
DNA: TGTGCCAGCAGCTTAGAGGGGCAGTTATACAATGAGCAGTTCTTC
CDR3: CASSLEGQLYNEQFF

D: NA
size: many
J: TRBJ2-1
V: TRBV7-3
DNA: TGTGCCAGCAGCTTAAGCGACAATGAGCAGTTCTTC
CDR3: CASSLSDNEQFF

D: TRBD2
size: NA
J: TRBJ2-1
V: TRBV20-1
DNA: TGCAGTGCTAGCTCGCTTACTAGCGGGAGTCTCAACAATGAGCAGTTCTTC
CDR3: CSASSLTSGSLNNEQFF

D: NA
size: few
J: TRBJ2-7
V: TRBV20-1
DNA: TGCAGTGCTAGCGCGCCCGAGCAGTACTTC
CDR3: CSASAPEQYF